The clone carrying this TCR beta chain turned up a few times. Its antigen is not identified. The source of the sample is a study of regulatory T cells in long-lasting Graves disease. Findings and caveats of the study: It was in persistent disease that TRBV28, TRBJ1-2 and TRBJ2-5 were favored. Compared with new cases, persistent Graves' patients showed reduced TCR diversity.

HTBI primers from iRepertoire and Arm-PCR of CDR3 regions yielded the TCR beta libraries. Each CDR3 protein is one row after TCRdb ran MiXCR on the multiplex PCR reads. Of some 280,000 distinct CDR3 sequences listed, roughly a fifth are singletons. V lost 5 bases to trimming and J lost 4 bases, with 9 bases between them. The CDR3 sequence is 13 residues long. In germline, CDR1 is MNHNS, CDR2 SASEGT. Time point reported: persistent/refractory GD, antithyroid drugs over 5 years with positive TRAb. Scientists built the TCR library using RNA that was extracted from PBMCs. The chain joins TRBV6-1 to TRBJ1-3; D is unclear. The source was peripheral blood mononuclear cells (PBMCs), collected when the disease was refractory, from a patient treated with antithyroid drugs. The receptor's source is a female donor with Graves disease. The CDR3 here is CASSPSQGNTIYF. The CDR3 DNA is TGTGCCAGCAGTCCGTCACAGGGAAACACCATATATTTT.